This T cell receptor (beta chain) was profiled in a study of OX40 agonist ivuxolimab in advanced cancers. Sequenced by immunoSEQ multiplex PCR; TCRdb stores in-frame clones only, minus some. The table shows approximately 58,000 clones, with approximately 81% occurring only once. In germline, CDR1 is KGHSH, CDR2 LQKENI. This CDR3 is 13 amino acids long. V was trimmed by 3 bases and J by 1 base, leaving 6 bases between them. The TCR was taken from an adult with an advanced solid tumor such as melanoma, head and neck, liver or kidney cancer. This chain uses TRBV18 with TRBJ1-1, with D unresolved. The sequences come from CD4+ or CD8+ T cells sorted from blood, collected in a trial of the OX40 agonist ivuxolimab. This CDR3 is CASSPASNTEAFF. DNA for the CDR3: TGTGCCAGCTCACCGGCCTCGAACACTGAAGCTTTCTTT.